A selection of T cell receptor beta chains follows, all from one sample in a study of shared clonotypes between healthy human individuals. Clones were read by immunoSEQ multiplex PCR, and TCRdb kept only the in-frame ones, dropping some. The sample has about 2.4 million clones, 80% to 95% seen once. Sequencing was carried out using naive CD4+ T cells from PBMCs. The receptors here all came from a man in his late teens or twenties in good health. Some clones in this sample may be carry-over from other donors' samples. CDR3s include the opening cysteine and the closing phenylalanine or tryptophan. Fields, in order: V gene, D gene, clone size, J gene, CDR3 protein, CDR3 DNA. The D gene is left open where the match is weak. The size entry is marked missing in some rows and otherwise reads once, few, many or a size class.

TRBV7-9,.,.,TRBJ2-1,CAITGRQPGEQFF,TGTGCCATCACCGGTAGACAACCCGGTGAGCAGTTCTTC
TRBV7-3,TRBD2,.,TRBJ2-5,CASSRLAGGETQYF,TGTGCCAGCAGCCGACTAGCGGGTGGAGAGACCCAGTACTTC
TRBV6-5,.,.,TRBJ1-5,CASSLNRGNQPQHF,TGTGCCAGCAGTCTAAATAGGGGCAATCAGCCCCAGCATTTT
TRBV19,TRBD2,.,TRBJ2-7,CASSIEAGGYEQYF,TGTGCCAGTAGTATAGAGGCGGGAGGCTACGAGCAGTACTTC
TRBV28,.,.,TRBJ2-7,CASTVGGLYEQYF,TGTGCCAGCACCGTCGGAGGCTTATACGAGCAGTACTTC
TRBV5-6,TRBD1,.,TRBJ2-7,CASSYYGQGAVYEQYF,TGTGCCAGCAGCTACTACGGACAGGGGGCTGTGTACGAGCAGTACTTC
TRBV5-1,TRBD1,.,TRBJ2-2,CASSRRTGVTGELFF,TGCGCCAGCAGCCGCCGGACAGGAGTGACCGGGGAGCTGTTTTTT
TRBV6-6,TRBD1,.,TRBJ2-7,CASNDDRVDYEQYF,TGTGCCAGCAACGACGACAGGGTTGACTACGAGCAGTACTTC
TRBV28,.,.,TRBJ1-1,CASSLSIGTNTEAFF,TGTGCCAGCAGTTTATCGATCGGGACGAACACTGAAGCTTTCTTT
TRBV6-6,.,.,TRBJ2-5,CASNPNSQGRRETQYF,TGTGCCAGCAACCCAAATAGCCAGGGAAGGCGAGAGACCCAGTACTTC
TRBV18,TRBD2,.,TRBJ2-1,CASSPIGTSGRTVGRPQFF,TGTGCCAGCTCACCCATCGGGACTAGCGGGAGGACGGTGGGTCGTCCGCAGTTCTTC
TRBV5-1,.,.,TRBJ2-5,CASSPTPQETQYF,TGCGCCAGCAGCCCCACCCCCCAAGAGACCCAGTACTTC
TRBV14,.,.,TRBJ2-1,CASSQGAYGQFF,TGTGCCAGCAGCCAAGGAGCTTATGGGCAGTTCTTC
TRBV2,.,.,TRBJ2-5,CASSRREETQYF,TGTGCCAGCAGTCGGAGGGAAGAGACCCAGTACTTC
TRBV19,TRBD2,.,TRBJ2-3,CASSGGGTQYF,TGTGCCAGTAGCGGGGGGGGTACGCAGTATTTT
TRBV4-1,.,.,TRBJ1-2,CASNHRVSGNYGYTF,TGCGCCAGTAATCACAGGGTATCGGGTAACTATGGCTACACCTTC
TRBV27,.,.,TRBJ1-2,CASSPDIWRLNYGYTF,TGTGCCAGCAGTCCCGATATCTGGAGACTGAACTATGGCTACACCTTC
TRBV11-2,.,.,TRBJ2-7,CASSRPARAAYEQYF,TGTGCCAGCAGCCGGCCGGCTCGGGCAGCCTACGAGCAGTACTTC
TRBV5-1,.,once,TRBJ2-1,CASSLGRRNEQFF,TGCGCCAGCAGCTTGGGCCGGAGGAATGAGCAGTTCTTC
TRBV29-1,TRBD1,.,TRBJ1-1,CSVAPGQGPSEAFF,TGCAGCGTTGCCCCGGGACAGGGCCCCTCTGAAGCTTTCTTT
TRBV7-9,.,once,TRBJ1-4,CASSSPRHEKLFF,TGTGCCAGCAGCTCACCCAGACATGAAAAACTGTTTTTT
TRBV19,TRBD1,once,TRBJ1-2,CASSIGAGQAYDPTNYGYTF,TGTGCCAGTAGTATCGGCGCGGGACAGGCATACGATCCGACTAACTATGGCTACACCTTC
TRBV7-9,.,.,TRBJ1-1,CASSPRSRGGTEAFF,TGTGCCAGCAGCCCACGATCAAGGGGGGGCACTGAAGCTTTCTTT
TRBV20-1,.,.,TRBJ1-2,CSAANYGYTF,TGCAGTGCTGCTAACTATGGCTACACCTTC
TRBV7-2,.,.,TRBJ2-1,CASSLRTGWQSEQFF,TGTGCCAGCAGCTTGCGTACAGGGTGGCAAAGCGAGCAGTTCTTC
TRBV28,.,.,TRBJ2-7,CASSSPGSTRRVEQYF,TGTGCCAGCAGTTCCCCGGGGTCTACGAGGAGGGTCGAGCAGTACTTC
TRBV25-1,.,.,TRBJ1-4,CASSESVRTAALFF,TGTGCCAGCAGTGAATCAGTTAGGACGGCCGCACTGTTTTTT
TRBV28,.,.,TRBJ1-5,CASRTRGVGPRQPQHF,TGTGCCAGCAGAACCCGGGGTGTGGGGCCGCGGCAGCCCCAGCATTTT
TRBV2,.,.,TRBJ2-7,CASSVVESGVGEQYF,TGTGCCAGCAGTGTAGTGGAGTCCGGGGTTGGCGAGCAGTACTTC
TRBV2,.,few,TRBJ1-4,CASNPDGATNEKLFF,TGTGCCAGCAACCCAGACGGAGCAACTAATGAAAAACTGTTTTTT
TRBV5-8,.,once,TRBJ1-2,CASSPAGPSDYGYTF,TGTGCCAGCAGCCCCGCAGGGCCTTCCGATTATGGCTACACCTTC
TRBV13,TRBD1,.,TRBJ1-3,CASRLTGAGNTIYF,TGTGCCAGCAGGTTGACAGGGGCTGGAAACACCATATATTTT
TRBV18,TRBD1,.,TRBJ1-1,CASSPPAGQFTEAFF,TGTGCCAGCTCACCACCGGCGGGACAGTTCACTGAAGCTTTCTTT
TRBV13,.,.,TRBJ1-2,CASSLRGGRAGYTF,TGTGCCAGCAGCTTACGAGGGGGAAGGGCTGGCTACACCTTC
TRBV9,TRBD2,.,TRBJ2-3,CASSVASGSDTQYF,TGTGCCAGCAGCGTAGCTAGCGGATCAGATACGCAGTATTTT
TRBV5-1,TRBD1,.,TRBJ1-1,CASSLRQGRAFF,TGCGCCAGCAGCTTACGACAGGGTCGCGCTTTCTTT
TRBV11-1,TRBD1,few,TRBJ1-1,CASSHRQGEAFF,TGTGCCAGCAGCCACAGACAGGGTGAAGCTTTCTTT
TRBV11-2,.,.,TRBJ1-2,CASSSSPRGYGYTF,TGTGCCAGCAGCTCCTCCCCGCGGGGCTATGGCTACACCTTC
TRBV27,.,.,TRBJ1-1,CASSFKGLNTEAFF,TGTGCCAGCAGTTTTAAGGGCCTGAACACTGAAGCTTTCTTT
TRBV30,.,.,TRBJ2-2,CAWSLYGGGELFF,TGTGCCTGGAGTCTCTACGGAGGGGGGGAGCTGTTTTTT
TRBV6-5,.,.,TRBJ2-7,CASRPGGFYEQYF,TGTGCCAGCAGACCCGGTGGTTTCTACGAGCAGTACTTC
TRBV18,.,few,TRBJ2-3,CASSPLSAPDTQYF,.
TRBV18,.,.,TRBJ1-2,CASSPPRQGGYGYTF,TGTGCCAGCTCACCACCGAGGCAGGGTGGCTATGGCTACACCTTC
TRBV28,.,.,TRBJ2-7,CASSLPPHPANYEQYF,TGTGCCAGCAGTCTTCCCCCCCACCCAGCGAACTACGAGCAGTACTTC
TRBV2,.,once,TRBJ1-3,CASSDRRSGNTIYF,TGTGCCAGCAGTGACCGGAGGTCTGGAAACACCATATATTTT